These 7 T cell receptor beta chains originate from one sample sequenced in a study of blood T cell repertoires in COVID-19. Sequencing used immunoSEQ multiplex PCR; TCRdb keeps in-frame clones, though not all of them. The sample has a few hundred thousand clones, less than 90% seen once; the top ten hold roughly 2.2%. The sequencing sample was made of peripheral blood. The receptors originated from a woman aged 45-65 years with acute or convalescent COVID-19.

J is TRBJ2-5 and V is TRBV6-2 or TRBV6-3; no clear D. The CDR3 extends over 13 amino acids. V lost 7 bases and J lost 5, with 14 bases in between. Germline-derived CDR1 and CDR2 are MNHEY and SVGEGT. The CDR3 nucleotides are TGTGCCAGCACCCCCTTTAGTGCGGAGACCCAGTACTTC. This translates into CASTPFSAETQYF.

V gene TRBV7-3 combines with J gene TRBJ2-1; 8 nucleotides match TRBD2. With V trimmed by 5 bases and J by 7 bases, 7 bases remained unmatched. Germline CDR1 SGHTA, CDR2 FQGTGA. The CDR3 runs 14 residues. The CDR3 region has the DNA TGTGCCAGCAGCCCCGGGGGGGCGTGGAATGAGCAGTTCTTC. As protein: CASSPGGAWNEQFF.

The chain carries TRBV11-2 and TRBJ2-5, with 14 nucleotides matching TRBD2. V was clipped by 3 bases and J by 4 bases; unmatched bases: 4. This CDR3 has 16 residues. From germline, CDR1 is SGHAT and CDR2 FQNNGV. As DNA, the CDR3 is TGTGCCAGCAGCTTGGGACTAGCGGGAGTGAGAGAGACCCAGTACTTC. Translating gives CASSLGLAGVRETQYF.

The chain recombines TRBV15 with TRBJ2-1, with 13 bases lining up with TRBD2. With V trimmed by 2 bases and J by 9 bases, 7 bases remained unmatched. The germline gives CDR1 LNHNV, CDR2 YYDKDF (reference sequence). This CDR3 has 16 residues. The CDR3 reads CATSRPGTSGISEQFF. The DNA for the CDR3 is TGTGCCACCAGCAGACCCGGGACTAGCGGGATAAGTGAGCAGTTCTTC. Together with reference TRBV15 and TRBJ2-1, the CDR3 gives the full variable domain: DAMVIQNPRYQVTQFGKPVTLSCSQTLNHNVMYWYQQKSSQAPKLLFHYYDKDFNNEADTPDNFQSRRPNTSFCFLDIRSPGLGDTAMYLCATSRPGTSGISEQFFGPGTRLTVL.

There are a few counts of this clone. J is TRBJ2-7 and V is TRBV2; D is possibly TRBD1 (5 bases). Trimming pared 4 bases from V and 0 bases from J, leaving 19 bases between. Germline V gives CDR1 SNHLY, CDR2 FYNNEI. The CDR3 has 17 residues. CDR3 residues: CASSVPGAVKNSYEQYF. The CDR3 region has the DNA TGTGCCAGCAGTGTTCCTGGGGCGGTGAAAAACTCCTACGAGCAGTACTTC. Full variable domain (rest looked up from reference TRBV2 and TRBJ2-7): EPEVTQTPSHQVTQMGQEVILRCVPISNHLYFYWYRQILGQKVEFLVSFYNNEISEKSEIFDDQFSVERPDGSNFTLKIRSTKLEDSAMYFCASSVPGAVKNSYEQYFGPGTRLTVT.

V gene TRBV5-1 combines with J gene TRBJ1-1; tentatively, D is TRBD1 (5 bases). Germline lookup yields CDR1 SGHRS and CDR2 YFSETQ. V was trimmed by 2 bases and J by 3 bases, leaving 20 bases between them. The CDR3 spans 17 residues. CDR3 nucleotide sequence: TGCGCCAGCAGCTTAGGGGTTCGCGGTCTCTGGGACACTGAAGCTTTCTTT. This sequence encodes CASSLGVRGLWDTEAFF.

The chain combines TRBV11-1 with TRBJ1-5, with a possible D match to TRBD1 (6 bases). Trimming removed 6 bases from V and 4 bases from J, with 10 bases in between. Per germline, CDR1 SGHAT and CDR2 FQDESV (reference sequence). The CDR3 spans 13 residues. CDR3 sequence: CASSRDTNQPQHF. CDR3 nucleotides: TGTGCCAGCAGTAGGGACACGAATCAGCCCCAGCATTTT.